A selection of T cell receptor beta chains follows, all from one sample in a study of blood T cell repertoires in COVID-19. Sequenced by immunoSEQ multiplex PCR; TCRdb stores in-frame clones only, minus some. In the table there are 25,000 to 35,000 clones, under 95% of which are singletons. Sequencing was done on a sample of peripheral blood. These receptors came from a man aged 45-65 years with active COVID-19. Both conserved end residues are part of each CDR3. A D gene is named only where the DNA matches it firmly. Clone sizes are given selectively: once, few, many, or a class where the clone is expanded.

j_call,d_call,v_call,clone_size,cdr3_aa,cdr3_nt
TRBJ2-7,.,TRBV19,.,CASSIGLRGRDAPYEQYF,TGTGCCAGTAGTATTGGCCTGCGGGGCAGGGATGCCCCCTACGAGCAGTACTTC
TRBJ1-2,.,TRBV4-1,.,CASSQVSRSAYGRYTF,TGCGCCAGCAGCCAAGTCTCACGGTCTGCCTACGGTCGGTACACCTTC
TRBJ2-2,.,TRBV27,.,CASSLLNRAATGELFF,TGTGCCAGCAGTTTACTGAACAGGGCGGCCACCGGGGAGCTGTTTTTT
TRBJ1-2,TRBD1,TRBV5-4,.,CASRQGAYGYTF,TGTGCCAGCAGACAGGGGGCCTATGGCTACACCTTC
TRBJ1-5,.,TRBV19,few,CASSGQSGNQPQHF,TGTGCCAGTAGTGGACAGTCGGGGAATCAGCCCCAGCATTTT
TRBJ2-7,.,TRBV2,.,CASNSGIYEQYF,TGTGCCAGCAACTCAGGGATCTACGAGCAGTACTTC
TRBJ2-5,TRBD1,TRBV28,.,CASSPQQGAETQYF,TGTGCCAGCAGCCCGCAGCAGGGGGCGGAGACCCAGTACTTC
TRBJ2-7,TRBD1,TRBV5-5,.,CASSSIGTGSYEQYF,TGTGCCAGCAGCTCGATCGGGACAGGCTCCTACGAGCAGTACTTC
TRBJ2-1,.,TRBV11-1,.,CASSPLGITGDEQFF,TGTGCCAGCAGCCCACTAGGGATCACCGGCGATGAGCAGTTCTTC
TRBJ1-5,.,TRBV18,.,CASSPMGAVSNQPQHF,TGTGCCAGCTCACCAATGGGCGCTGTTAGCAATCAGCCCCAGCATTTT
TRBJ2-1,TRBD2,TRBV6-2/TRBV6-3,.,CASSSSSGRAYEQFF,TGTGCCAGCAGTTCTTCTAGCGGGAGGGCCTATGAGCAGTTCTTC
TRBJ2-1,.,TRBV2,.,CASSVDYTYNEQFF,TGTGCCAGCAGTGTCGACTATACCTACAATGAGCAGTTCTTC
TRBJ2-7,TRBD2,TRBV10-1,.,CASSPGGAQIGEQYF,TGCGCCAGCAGCCCCGGGGGGGCCCAGATTGGGGAGCAGTACTTC
TRBJ1-2,.,TRBV9,.,CASSPSGDLSGYTF,TGTGCCAGCAGTCCCTCGGGGGATCTCTCCGGCTACACCTTC
TRBJ2-1,TRBD2,TRBV5-1,.,CASSFSQRGRDEQFF,TGCGCCAGCAGCTTCAGCCAGCGGGGACGGGATGAGCAGTTCTTC
TRBJ1-5,.,TRBV19,.,CASSIVGSGGNQPQHF,TGTGCCAGTAGTATAGTGGGGAGCGGGGGGAATCAGCCCCAGCATTTT
TRBJ2-5,.,TRBV14,.,CASSLDWLGETQYF,TGTGCCAGCAGCCTCGACTGGCTGGGAGAGACCCAGTACTTC
TRBJ2-1,.,TRBV3-1/TRBV3-2,.,CASSQDGPRELFF,TGTGCCAGCAGCCAAGATGGGCCGAGAGAGTTGTTCTTC
TRBJ2-7,.,TRBV5-1,.,CASSLVAGSTYEQYF,TGCGCCAGCAGCTTGGTTGCGGGAAGCACCTACGAGCAGTACTTC
TRBJ2-7,.,TRBV5-3,.,CARDSISYF,TGTGCCAGAGACAGTATCAGTTACTTC
TRBJ1-1,.,TRBV11-3,.,CASSAPQGTVTEAFF,TGTGCCAGCAGCGCGCCCCAGGGTACGGTCACTGAAGCTTTCTTT
TRBJ2-7,.,TRBV12-2,.,CASRLRSSGRAYEQYF,TGTGCAAGTCGCTTACGGTCTAGCGGGAGGGCCTACGAGCAGTACTTC